A selection of T cell receptor beta chains follows, all from one sample in a study of T cells in Graves' hyperthyroidism and ophthalmopathy. TCRdb reprocessed the multiplex PCR reads via MiXCR and lists one record per CDR3 protein. The data hold around 250,000 distinct CDR3 sequences, with around 25% observed a single time. The sequencing input was blood. All receptors come from a woman between 40 and 50 years old with Graves' ophthalmopathy. The CDR3 runs from the conserved cysteine through the conserved F or W. Each record gives: CDR3 length, D gene, clone size, J gene, V gene, CDR3 DNA, CDR3 protein. A D gene is named only where the DNA matches it firmly. Size is omitted from some rows. Given values are once, few, many or a class for expanded clones.

15 NA NA TRBJ2-7 TRBV9 TGTGCCAGCAGCCACGGACTAAAATCGGAGTACGAGCAGTACTTC CASSHGLKSEYEQYF
15 TRBD1 few TRBJ1-1 TRBV2 TGTGCCACGGGACAGGGGAGAAGGTTGAACACTGAAGCTTTCTTT CATGQGRRLNTEAFF
12 NA many TRBJ2-7 TRBV7-9 TGTGCCAGCAGCTCTCAAAACTACGAGCAGTACTTC CASSSQNYEQYF
15 TRBD1 many TRBJ1-5 TRBV12-3/TRBV12-4 TGTGCCAGCAGTTCGGGACAGGGGGTTAGGCAGCCCCAGCATTTT CASSSGQGVRQPQHF
14 NA many TRBJ2-5 TRBV6-4 TGTGCCAGCAAGAGCGTAGGGCTTCAAGAGACCCAGTACTTC CASKSVGLQETQYF
15 NA many TRBJ2-7 TRBV12-3/TRBV12-4 TGTGCCAGCAGTTTAGGGCGGAAAACCACGTTCGAGCAGTACTTC CASSLGRKTTFEQYF
13 TRBD2 many TRBJ2-7 TRBV12-3/TRBV12-4 TGTGCCAGCAGTTTGGGGACTATTTACGAGCAGTACTTC CASSLGTIYEQYF
15 NA NA TRBJ1-5 TRBV27 TGTGCCAGCAGTTTGACGTCGGTAGCGAATCAGCCCCAGCATTTT CASSLTSVANQPQHF
15 TRBD1 many TRBJ2-7 TRBV16 TGTGCCAGCAGCCAATCGACAGGGCCCCACTACGAGCAGTACTTC CASSQSTGPHYEQYF
13 NA NA TRBJ1-2 TRBV6-2/TRBV6-3 TGTGCCAGCAATCCACAGGGACCAGGAGGCTACACCTTC CASNPQGPGGYTF
15 NA many TRBJ1-2 TRBV4-1 TGCGCCAGCAGCCAAGGCGGGACGACGACCTATGGCTACACCTTC CASSQGGTTTYGYTF
13 TRBD1 many TRBJ2-5 TRBV5-4 TGTGCCAGCAGCACAGGGGGCGAGGAGACCCAGTACTTC CASSTGGEETQYF
14 TRBD1 NA TRBJ2-7 TRBV6-2/TRBV6-3 TGTGCCAGCATCAAGGGACAGTCCTCCTACGAGCAGTACTTC CASIKGQSSYEQYF
15 NA few TRBJ1-1 TRBV12-3/TRBV12-4 TGTGCCAGCAGGTCTGCCGGACAGAGGAACACTGAAGCTTTCTTT CASRSAGQRNTEAFF
14 TRBD2 many TRBJ2-2 TRBV20-1 TGCAGTGCTTTAGCGGGAGGAATCGACGGGGAGCTGTTTTTT CSALAGGIDGELFF
13 NA few TRBJ2-6 TRBV30 TGTGCCTGGAACGGCGCGGGGGCCAACGTCCTGACTTTC CAWNGAGANVLTF
12 NA many TRBJ1-2 TRBV2 TGTGCCAGCAGTGGGGGAAACTATGGCTACACCTTC CASSGGNYGYTF
15 TRBD1 many TRBJ1-5 TRBV30 TGTGCCTGGAGTGCGGACAGGGGGCCCACTCAGCCCCAGCATTTT CAWSADRGPTQPQHF
12 NA NA TRBJ1-1 TRBV7-2 TGTGCCAGCAGCATATCCACCCAGGAGGCTTTCTTT CASSISTQEAFF
15 NA many TRBJ2-6 TRBV28 TGTGCCAGCAGTTTGGGTTACTCTGGGGCCAACGTCCTGACTTTC CASSLGYSGANVLTF
16 NA NA TRBJ2-7 TRBV6-4 TGTGCCAGCAGGCCGTCGCCCGGAGGCAGACCCTGGGAGCAGTACTTC CASRPSPGGRPWEQYF
13 NA many TRBJ1-2 TRBV28 TGTGCCAGCAGTTTAACGGGGAAATATGGCTACACCTTC CASSLTGKYGYTF
16 NA NA TRBJ2-5 TRBV7-8 TGTGCCAGCAGCTCCTTGAGCGGGCAGCTCGGGGAGACCCAGTACTTC CASSSLSGQLGETQYF
16 NA many TRBJ2-5 TRBV2 TGTGCCAGCAGTGAAACGGGCGCAGGCCGGGTTGAGACCCAGTACTTC CASSETGAGRVETQYF
11 NA many TRBJ1-1 TRBV28 TGTGCCAGCAACTTCATGACTGAAGCTTTCTTT CASNFMTEAFF
15 NA many TRBJ2-7 TRBV4-1 TGCGCCAGCAGCCAAGAATGGATGGGGGGTTACGAGCAGTACTTC CASSQEWMGGYEQYF
12 NA many TRBJ1-1 TRBV11-3 TGTGCCAGCAGAGGTCAAGGGACAGAAGCTTTCTTT CASRGQGTEAFF
15 NA medium-sized TRBJ2-5 TRBV18 TGTGCCAGCTCCCCTGGAGGGTCCCTCTCGGAGACCCAGTACTTC CASSPGGSLSETQYF
14 NA NA TRBJ2-7 TRBV11-2 TGTGCCAGCAGCAGAACTGACACTTCCTACGAGCAGTACTTC CASSRTDTSYEQYF
13 NA NA TRBJ1-5 TRBV28 TGTGCCAGCAGCTTTGACACCCGACAGCCCCAGCATTTT CASSFDTRQPQHF
17 TRBD2 many TRBJ2-5 TRBV3-1 TGTGCCAGCAGCCAAGACTTGCTAGCGGGCTTGAGAGAGACCCAGTACTTC CASSQDLLAGLRETQYF
13 TRBD1 many TRBJ2-7 TRBV6-5 TGTGCCAGCAGTACGCGACAGGGTTGGGAGCAGTACTTC CASSTRQGWEQYF
14 TRBD2 many TRBJ2-7 TRBV20-1 TGCAGTGCGCCCGGGGGAGGGCCTACCTACGAGCAGTACTTC CSAPGGGPTYEQYF
17 TRBD2 NA TRBJ2-5 TRBV19 TGTGCCAGTAGTCCTCGGACTAGCGGGAGCTACGGGGAGACCCAGTACTTC CASSPRTSGSYGETQYF
16 NA few TRBJ2-4 TRBV7-4 TGTGCCAGCAGCTTAGCGCCTCGGGGAATCAAAAACATTCAGTACTTC CASSLAPRGIKNIQYF
13 NA many TRBJ1-2 TRBV19 TGTGCCAGTAGTAGGATTCAGGCTGGTGGCTACACCTTC CASSRIQAGGYTF
14 NA many TRBJ1-5 TRBV6-5 TGTGCCAGCAGTACCGCGGACGGGAATCAGCCCCAGCATTTT CASSTADGNQPQHF
13 NA NA TRBJ1-3 TRBV6-1 TGTGCCAGCCGACTGCTCTCTGGAAACACCATATATTTT CASRLLSGNTIYF
16 TRBD2 many TRBJ2-2 TRBV4-1 TGCGCCAGCAGCCAAGTTGCGGGAGGGTGGACCGGGGAGCTGTTTTTT CASSQVAGGWTGELFF
15 TRBD1 many TRBJ2-7 TRBV7-9 TGTGCCAGCAGCTCAGACAGGGGATTTTCCTACGAGCAGTACTTC CASSSDRGFSYEQYF
11 TRBD2 once TRBJ2-5 TRBV6-2/TRBV6-3 TGTGCCACAACTAGCGGTGAGACCCAGTACTTC CATTSGETQYF
12 TRBD1 NA TRBJ1-2 TRBV20-1 TGCAGTGCGCCACAGGGGATCTATGGCTACACCTTC CSAPQGIYGYTF
15 NA many TRBJ2-7 TRBV7-9 TGTGCCAGCAGCTTAGACCGGGATTCAGTGATCGAGCAGTACTTC CASSLDRDSVIEQYF
14 NA few TRBJ2-5 TRBV12-3/TRBV12-4 TGTGCCAGCAGCCGCGACAGGACCCAAGAGACCCAGTACTTC CASSRDRTQETQYF
15 NA few TRBJ2-5 TRBV4-2 TGTGCCAGCAGCCCCTCTGGTGGGGGAAGGGAGACCCAGTACTTC CASSPSGGGRETQYF
15 NA many TRBJ2-4 TRBV19 TGTGCCAGTAGGGCCGCCATTCTAGCCAAAAACATTCAGTACTTC CASRAAILAKNIQYF
13 NA NA TRBJ1-1 TRBV2 TGTGCCAGCAGTGGGTACACCCCCACTGAAGCTTTCTTT CASSGYTPTEAFF
13 NA many TRBJ1-5 TRBV6-1 TGTGCCAGCAGTGAGGTATTTAATCAGCCCCAGCATTTT CASSEVFNQPQHF
11 NA NA TRBJ1-2 TRBV3-1 TGTGCCAGCAGCCAAGCGGGGGTTTACACCTTC CASSQAGVYTF
16 TRBD1 many TRBJ1-1 TRBV7-6 TGTGCCAGCAGCTTAGAAGGGACAGGAACGAACACTGAAGCTTTCTTT CASSLEGTGTNTEAFF
13 TRBD1 once TRBJ2-7 TRBV7-9 TGTGAACAGCGTGGACAGGGGGTTTGCGAGCAGTACTTC CEQRGQGVCEQYF